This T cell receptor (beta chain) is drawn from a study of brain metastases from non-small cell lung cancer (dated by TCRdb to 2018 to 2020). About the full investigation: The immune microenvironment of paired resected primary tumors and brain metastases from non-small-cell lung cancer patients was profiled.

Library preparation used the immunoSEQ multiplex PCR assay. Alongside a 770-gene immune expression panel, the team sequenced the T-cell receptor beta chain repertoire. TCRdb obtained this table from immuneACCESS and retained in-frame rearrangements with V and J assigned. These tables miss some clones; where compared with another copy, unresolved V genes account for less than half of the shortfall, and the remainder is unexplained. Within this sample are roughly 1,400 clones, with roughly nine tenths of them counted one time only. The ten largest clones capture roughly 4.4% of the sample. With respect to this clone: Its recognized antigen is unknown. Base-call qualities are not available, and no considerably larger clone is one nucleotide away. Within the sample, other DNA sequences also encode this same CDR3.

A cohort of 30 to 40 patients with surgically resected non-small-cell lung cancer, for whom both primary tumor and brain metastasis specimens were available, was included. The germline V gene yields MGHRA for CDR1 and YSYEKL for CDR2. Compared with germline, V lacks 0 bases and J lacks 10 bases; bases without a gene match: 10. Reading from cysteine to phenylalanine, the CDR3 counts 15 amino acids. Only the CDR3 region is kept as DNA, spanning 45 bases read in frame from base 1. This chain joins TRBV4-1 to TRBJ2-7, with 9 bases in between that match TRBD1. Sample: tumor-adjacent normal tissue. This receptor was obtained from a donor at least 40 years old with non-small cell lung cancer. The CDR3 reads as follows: CASSQEGTGYRFQYF. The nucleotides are TGCGCCAGCAGCCAAGAAGGGACAGGGTATAGGTTTCAGTACTTC.